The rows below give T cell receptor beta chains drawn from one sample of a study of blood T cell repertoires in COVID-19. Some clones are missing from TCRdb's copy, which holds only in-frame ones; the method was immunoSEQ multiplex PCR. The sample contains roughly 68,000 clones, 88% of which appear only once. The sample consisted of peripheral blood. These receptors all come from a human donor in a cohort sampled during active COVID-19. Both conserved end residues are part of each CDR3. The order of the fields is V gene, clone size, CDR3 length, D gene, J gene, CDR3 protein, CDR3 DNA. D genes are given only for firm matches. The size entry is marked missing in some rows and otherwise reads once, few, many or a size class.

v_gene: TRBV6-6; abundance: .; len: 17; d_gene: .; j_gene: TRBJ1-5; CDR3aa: CASSLTARAGANQPQHF; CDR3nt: TGTGCCAGCAGTCTCACCGCGCGTGCAGGGGCCAATCAGCCCCAGCATTTT
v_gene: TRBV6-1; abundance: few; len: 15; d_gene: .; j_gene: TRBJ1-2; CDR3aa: CASSEFWTANYGYTF; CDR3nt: TGTGCCAGCAGTGAATTTTGGACAGCTAACTATGGCTACACCTTC
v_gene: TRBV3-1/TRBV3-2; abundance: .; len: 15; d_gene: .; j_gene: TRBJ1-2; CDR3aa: CASSVTGTTGYGYTF; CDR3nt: TGTGCCAGCAGCGTAACAGGTACCACGGGCTATGGCTACACCTTC
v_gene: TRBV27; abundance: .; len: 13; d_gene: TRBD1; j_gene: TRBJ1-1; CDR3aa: CASSPGQGLRAFF; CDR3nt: TGTGCCAGCAGTCCGGGACAGGGTCTGAGAGCTTTCTTT
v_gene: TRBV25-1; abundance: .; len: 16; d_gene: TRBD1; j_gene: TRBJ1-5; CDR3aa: CASSESGQGGNQPQHF; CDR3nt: TGTGCCAGCAGTGAATCGGGACAGGGCGGCAATCAGCCCCAGCATTTT
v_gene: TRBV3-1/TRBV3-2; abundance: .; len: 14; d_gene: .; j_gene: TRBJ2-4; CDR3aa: CASSARGAKNIQYF; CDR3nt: TGTGCCAGCAGCGCCCGGGGAGCCAAAAACATTCAGTACTTC
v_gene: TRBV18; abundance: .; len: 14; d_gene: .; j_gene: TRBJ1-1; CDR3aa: CASSRVPGDTEAFF; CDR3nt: TGTGCCAGCTCCAGGGTCCCTGGGGACACTGAAGCTTTCTTT
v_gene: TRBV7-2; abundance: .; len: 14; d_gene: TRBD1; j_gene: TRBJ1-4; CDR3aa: CASSLGRGSEKLFF; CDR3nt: TGTGCCAGCAGCTTAGGCAGGGGGAGCGAAAAACTGTTTTTT
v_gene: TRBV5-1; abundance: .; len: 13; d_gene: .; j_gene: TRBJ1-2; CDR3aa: CASSFTGNYGYTF; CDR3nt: TGCGCCAGCAGCTTCACGGGGAACTATGGCTACACCTTC
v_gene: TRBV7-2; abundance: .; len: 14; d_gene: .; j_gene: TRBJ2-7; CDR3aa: CASSPLQGGYEQYF; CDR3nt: TGTGCCAGCAGCCCCCTTCAGGGGGGCTACGAGCAGTACTTC
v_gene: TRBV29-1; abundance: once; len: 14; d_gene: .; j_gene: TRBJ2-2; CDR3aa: CSVGNRVSTGELFF; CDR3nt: TGCAGCGTTGGGAACAGGGTGTCCACCGGGGAGCTGTTTTTT